This T cell receptor beta chain was identified during a study of T cell changes during pregnancy in multiple sclerosis (dated by TCRdb to the late 2010s). Regarding the study in general: Changes in the T cell repertoire over the course of pregnancy were examined in this study in women with multiple sclerosis.

On this clone itself: No antigen is known for it. One base away there is no much larger clone; base qualities are not given.

Sequences MNHNY (CDR1) and SVGAGI (CDR2) are obtained from the germline V gene (reference sequence). The CDR3 spans 16 residues, from the cysteine through the phenylalanine. Only the CDR3 DNA stays, 48 bases, in frame from base 1. The junction carries 10 bases between V and J, which are trimmed by 0 bases and 0 bases respectively. Library preparation employed the immunoSEQ multiplex PCR assay. TCRdb obtained this table from immuneACCESS and retained in-frame rearrangements with V and J assigned. These tables miss some clones; where compared with another copy, unresolved V genes account for less than half of the shortfall, and the remainder is unexplained. The sample table records some 31,000 clones; roughly 89% of these occur just once. The ten largest clonotypes hold about 3.7% of the sample.

The sample here was CD8+ T cells from peripheral blood mononuclear cells, taken in the second trimester of pregnancy. The chain employs TRBV6-6 and TRBJ2-3; the D gene is not confidently resolved. This receptor was obtained from a female donor in good health, enrolled as a control in a pregnancy study. The sequenced DNA is TGTGCCAGCAGTTACTCTATTAAAGAGAGCACAGATACGCAGTATTTT. Translated, it gives CASSYSIKESTDTQYF.